Each of the 7 T cell receptor beta chains below was sequenced from the same sample in a study of blood T cells in healthy people across ages. For the second PCR, which ran for about 6 to 11 cycles, a sample-barcoded 5' primer and a J-beta primer mix were used. MiXCR was run by TCRdb on the 5' RACE reads, yielding one entry per CDR3 protein. Of some 760,000 distinct CDR3 sequences listed, 25% were seen once; the top ten hold 3.7%. These data were likewise used in another study, on T cells of mothers and their children.

Sequenced input: blood. These receptors all come from a boy under 18 in good health.

The V call is TRBV11-2, the J call TRBJ2-3; D possibly corresponds to TRBD2 (6 bases). Germline lookup yields CDR1 SGHAT and CDR2 FQNNGV. The V gene lost 3 bases and the J gene lost 2 bases, with 15 bases spanning the gap. The CDR3 totals 16 residues. CDR3 residues: CASSFPFSGNTDTQYF. The DNA of the CDR3 is TGTGCCAGCAGCTTCCCGTTTAGCGGCAACACAGATACGCAGTATTTT.

In regard to this clonotype: One base away lies a much larger clone, so this may be a sequencing read error. The genes are TRBV7-2 and TRBJ1-2; D gene unclear. The germline V gene has CDR1 SGHTA and CDR2 FQGNSA. CDR3 length: 14 residues. The CDR3: CASSLAFSNYGCTF. The CDR3 nucleotides read TGTGCCAGCAGCTTAGCGTTTTCTAACTATGGCTGCACCTTC. Combining the CDR3 with reference TRBV7-2 and TRBJ1-2 gives the whole variable domain GAGVSQSPSNKVTEKGKDVELRCDPISGHTALYWYRQSLGQGLEFLIYFQGNSAPDKSGLPSDRFSAERTGGSVSTLTIQRTQQEDSAVYLCASSLAFSNYGCTFGSGTRLTVV.

The chain recombines TRBV28 with TRBJ2-7; 7 nucleotides align to TRBD1. Germline V lookup: CDR1 MDHEN, CDR2 SYDVKM. The V gene end was trimmed by 5 bases and the J gene end by 6 bases; junction bases not matched to a gene: 13. This CDR3 spans 15 amino acids. The CDR3 sequence: CASSEPGQGVFEQYF. The CDR3 DNA reads as TGTGCCAGCAGTGAACCCGGCCAGGGGGTTTTCGAGCAGTACTTC.

There are a few counts of this clonotype. The chain employs TRBV6-5 and TRBJ1-6, with D unresolved. Deletions cut 0 bases from V and 9 bases from J, with 15 bases between. CDR1 and CDR2 (germline): MNHEY, SVGAGI. This CDR3 has 16 residues. The CDR3 sequence is CASSYSIRAPLSPLHF. CDR3 sequence (DNA): TGTGCCAGCAGTTACTCGATTCGGGCCCCACTTTCACCCCTCCACTTT.

In its sample, this clonotype was seen a few times. The chain employs TRBV25-1 and TRBJ1-1; TRBD1 is a possible D gene (6 bases). The CDR3 contains 13 residues. CDR1 and CDR2 (germline): MGHDK, SYGVNS. Trimming cost V 5 bases and J 6 bases, with 13 bases left between them. CDR3 nucleotides: TGTGCCAGCAGTCGGTGGGGGGGGCCTGAAGCTTTCTTT. Translating it yields CASSRWGGPEAFF.

This sequence joins TRBV7-2 and TRBJ1-1; 7 bases are a match to TRBD1. Per the germline V gene, CDR1 is SGHTA and CDR2 is FQGNSA. The CDR3 consists of 16 residues. The V gene end was trimmed by 0 bases and the J gene end by 1 base; junction bases not matched to a gene: 5. The chain's CDR3 is CASSLAPTGSNTEAFF. The CDR3 DNA sequence: TGTGCCAGCAGCTTAGCCCCGACAGGGTCGAACACTGAAGCTTTCTTT.

The CDR3 nucleotides are TGCGCCAGCAGCTTGGTCGGCAGGGGGAGTGAAAAACTGTTTTTT. This sequence encodes CASSLVGRGSEKLFF. The chain links TRBV5-1 to TRBJ1-4, with 7 bases aligning to TRBD1. The CDR3 is made up of 15 amino acids. With 0 bases clipped from V and 7 bases from J, the junction kept 6 bases outside the gene matches. CDR1 and CDR2 (germline): SGHRS, YFSETQ.